This T cell receptor beta chain was captured in a study of cytomegalovirus exposure and HLA in healthy donors. Study summary: In a previous analysis, 117 million unique TCR beta sequences were found from 150 million to 200 million T cells. Study-wide points: In vitro experiments confirmed that three CMV-associated chains were specific for CMV antigens.

The study ran its PCR with 60 Vbeta and 13 Jbeta primers. The repertoire was sequenced with immunoSEQ multiplex PCR; TCRdb's copy has only in-frame clones and lacks some. This sample has some 120,000 clones, with about three quarters found just once. The CDR3 is 14 amino acids. Notes on this clone: What it recognizes is unknown.

This clonotype was obtained from a female donor in good health and CMV-seronegative. The chain joins TRBV12-1 to TRBJ2-1; the D segment call TRBD2 is taken from the table without a DNA check. TRBV12-1 is shown as a pseudogene. Material: PBMCs. The CDR3 sequence: CASSFNAGIREQFF. DNA of the CDR3: TGTGCCAGCAGCTTTAACGCGGGGATACGGGAGCAGTTCTTC.